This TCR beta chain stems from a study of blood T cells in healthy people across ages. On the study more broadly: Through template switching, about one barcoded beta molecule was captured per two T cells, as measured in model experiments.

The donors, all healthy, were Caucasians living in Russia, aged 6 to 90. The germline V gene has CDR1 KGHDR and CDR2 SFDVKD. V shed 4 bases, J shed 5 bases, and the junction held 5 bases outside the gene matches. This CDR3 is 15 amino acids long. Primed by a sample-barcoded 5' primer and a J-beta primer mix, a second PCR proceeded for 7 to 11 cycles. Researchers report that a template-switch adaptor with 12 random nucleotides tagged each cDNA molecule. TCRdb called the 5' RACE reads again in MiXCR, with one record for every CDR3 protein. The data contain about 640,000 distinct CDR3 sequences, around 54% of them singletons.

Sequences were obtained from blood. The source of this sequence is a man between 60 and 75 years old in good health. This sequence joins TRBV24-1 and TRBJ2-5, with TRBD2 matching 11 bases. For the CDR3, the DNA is TGTGCCACCAGTGAGGGGACTAGCGGAGGGGAGACCCAGTACTTC. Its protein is CATSEGTSGGETQYF.